One sample yielded the 15 T cell receptor beta chains listed below, sequenced in a study of cytomegalovirus exposure and HLA in healthy donors. PCR primers comprised 60 Vbeta and 13 Jbeta primers. Data came from immunoSEQ multiplex PCR; TCRdb stores just in-frame clones and leaves some out. The sample lists approximately 240,000 clones; around 76% were seen once. Sequencing used PBMCs. The origin of the receptors is a middle-aged woman in good health and CMV-seropositive.

This chain links TRBV13 with TRBJ1-1, with TRBD1 identical over 8 bases. V was clipped by 4 bases and J by 8 bases; unmatched bases: 9. CDR1 is PRHDT, CDR2 FYEKMQ, per germline (reference sequence). The CDR3 is 14 residues long. The CDR3 region has the DNA TGTGCCAGCAGCTCGCAGGGGGCGAGGGGGGAAGCTTTCTTT. Protein sequence: CASSSQGARGEAFF.

This chain uses TRBV9 with TRBJ2-7; 9 bases fit TRBD2. The CDR3 is made up of 17 amino acids. The germline CDR1 and CDR2 sequences are SGDLS and YYNGEE. J lost 2 bases, V lost 1 base, and 10 bases had no gene match. The CDR3 region is CASSVFPTLAGAYEQYF. CDR3 in DNA: TGTGCCAGCAGCGTATTCCCTACACTAGCGGGCGCCTACGAGCAGTACTTC.

The gene calls are TRBV10-3 and TRBJ1-1, with a tentative D call TRBD1 (5 bases). Germline loops: CDR1 ENHRY, CDR2 SYGVKD. Trimming shortened V by 7 bases and J by 4 bases, and 13 bases separated the two germline ends. The CDR3 loop spans 13 amino acids. CDR3 region: CAITGGRSTEAFF. The CDR3 nucleotides read TGTGCCATCACCGGGGGACGGAGCACTGAAGCTTTCTTT.

This chain links TRBV5-6 with TRBJ2-5; D is perhaps TRBD1 (6 bases). The DNA end lines up better with TRBJ2-7; the J call may be wrong. Germline CDR1 is SGHDT and CDR2 is YYEEEE. The length of the CDR3 is 15 residues. The CDR3 sequence is CASSLGSGTQYEQYF. The CDR3 nucleotides read TGTGCCAGCAGCTTGGGGTCCGGGACACAATACGAGCAGTACTTC.

There are a few counts of this clone. The chain links TRBV21-1 to TRBJ2-7; no check of the table's D call, TRBD1, against the DNA was made. TRBV21-1 is a pseudogene segment. This CDR3 spans 14 amino acids. CDR3 DNA sequence: TGTGCCAGCAGCTCGTCAGGGGGTAGGTACGAGCAGTACTTC. Protein: CASSSSGGRYEQYF.

In regard to this clone: Other nucleotide sequences from this sample produce the same CDR3. J is TRBJ2-7 and V is TRBV6-5; perhaps TRBD2 as D (5 bases). In germline, CDR1 is MNHEY, CDR2 SVGAGI. This CDR3 spans 12 amino acids. The V gene lost 0 bases and the J gene lost 6 bases, with 6 bases spanning the gap. This CDR3 is CASSYSRGEQYF. Here the CDR3 DNA reads TGTGCCAGCAGTTACTCCCGGGGCGAGCAGTACTTC.

CDR3 residues: CASRAGMGNEQFF. CDR3 sequence (DNA): TGTGCCAGCAGGGCAGGGATGGGCAATGAGCAGTTCTTC. This rearrangement joins TRBV13 to TRBJ2-1, with TRBD1 as a possible D gene (5 bases). The CDR3 runs to 13 residues. V lost 6 bases and J lost 6, with 12 bases in between. Germline V gene sequence: CDR1 PRHDT, CDR2 FYEKMQ (reference sequence).

The V and J genes are TRBV11-3 and TRBJ2-1; TRBD1 matches 7 bases. Unmatched junction bases numbered 1, after V lost 2 bases and J lost 0 bases. Germline values: CDR1 SGHNT, CDR2 YENEEA. The CDR3 is made up of 15 amino acids. The CDR3 DNA is TGTGCCAGCAGCTTAAGGGGGCCCTCCTACAATGAGCAGTTCTTC. Encoded protein: CASSLRGPSYNEQFF.

Only one count was recorded for this clone. This chain links TRBV5-1 with TRBJ2-3; maybe TRBD2 (7 bases). Germline CDR1 reads SGHRS; CDR2 reads YFSETQ. V lost 0 bases, J lost 5 bases, and 13 bases lay in between. The CDR3 length is 15 residues. CDR3 in amino acids: CASSLGGRGGDTQYF. CDR3 bases: TGCGCCAGCAGCTTGGGCGGGAGAGGGGGAGATACGCAGTATTTT. Combining the CDR3 with reference TRBV5-1 and TRBJ2-3 gives the whole variable domain KAGVTQTPRYLIKTRGQQVTLSCSPISGHRSVSWYQQTPGQGLQFLFEYFSETQRNKGNFPGRFSGRQFSNSRSEMNVSTLELGDSALYLCASSLGGRGGDTQYFGPGTRLTVL.

This chain uses TRBV4-3 with TRBJ1-1, with D unresolved. V was pared by 0 bases and J by 1 base, with 9 bases between. The CDR3 sequence is 15 residues long. CDR1 and CDR2 (germline): LGHNA, YSLEER. CDR3 nucleotide sequence: TGCGCCAGCAGCCAAGATTCACAGACGAACACTGAAGCTTTCTTT. It encodes CASSQDSQTNTEAFF.

The chain is built from TRBV25-1 and TRBJ1-5; TRBD1 matches at 8 bases. This CDR3 has 14 amino acids. Losses at the gene ends were 4 bases for V and 7 bases for J; bases not matched to a gene: 6. CDR1 is MGHDK and CDR2 is SYGVNS in the germline V gene. The CDR3 here is CASSGGQGVQPQHF. The CDR3 DNA sequence: TGTGCCAGCAGTGGTGGACAGGGCGTACAGCCCCAGCATTTT.

V usage is TRBV5-8 and J usage is TRBJ1-2; TRBD1 matches 8 bases. Germline lookup yields CDR1 SGHTS and CDR2 YDEGEE. CDR3 length: 16 residues. Trimming removed 1 base from V and 2 bases from J; junction bases left unmatched: 7. CDR3 DNA: TGTGCCAGCAGCTTGCTGGGACAGGATTTCAACTATGGCTACACCTTC. Amino acid sequence: CASSLLGQDFNYGYTF.

The chain links TRBV2 to TRBJ1-2; D unresolved. Germline CDR1 is SNHLY and CDR2 is FYNNEI. V was pared by 1 base and J by 5 bases, with 5 bases between. The CDR3 spans 12 residues. The CDR3 region is CASSEGSYGYTF. The CDR3 DNA is TGTGCCAGCAGTGAAGGCAGTTATGGCTACACCTTC.

The J gene is TRBJ1-6, the V gene TRBV5-6; 11 bases are a match to TRBD1. The germline V gene encodes CDR1 SGHDT and CDR2 YYEEEE. The junction had 1 base not matched to a gene; V was cut back by 2 bases and J by 6 bases. This CDR3 is built from 15 residues. The CDR3 region is CASSFGQGANSPLHF. DNA of the CDR3: TGTGCCAGCAGCTTCGGACAGGGGGCTAATTCACCCCTCCACTTT.

The chain employs TRBV7-9 and TRBJ2-7; 10 nucleotides agree with TRBD2. With 8 bases clipped from V and 2 bases from J, the junction kept 12 bases outside the gene matches. In germline, CDR1 is SEHNR, CDR2 FQNEAQ (reference sequence). The CDR3 consists of 16 residues. CDR3 nucleotide sequence: TGTGCCAGCGCCCGGGCATGGACTAGCGGTCCCTACGAGCAGTACTTC. Its translation is CASARAWTSGPYEQYF.